This T cell receptor (beta chain) was profiled in a study of shared clonotypes between healthy human individuals. General observations from the study: Genetic and exposure-history diversity was limited by the few donors.

V lost 2 bases, J lost 0 bases, and 7 bases lay in between. The germline gives CDR1 LNHDA, CDR2 SQIVND (reference sequence). CDR3 length: 14 amino acids. Remarks on this clone: Its antigen is not known.

TCRdb's copy holds only in-frame clones and misses some; the assay was immunoSEQ multiplex PCR. The table includes 800,000 to 950,000 clones, 90% to 97% detected once. It was CD45RO-negative cells, positively selected for CCR7, that made up naive CD8 cells, with terminally differentiated effector memory CD45RA+ cells excluded. Sequencing was performed on naive CD8+ T cells sorted from blood. The V and J genes are TRBV19 and TRBJ1-2; no clear D gene. This receptor was identified in a man aged 25 to 40 in good health. In DNA form, the CDR3 reads TGTGCCAGTAGTATACTCGCAGCTAACTATGGCTACACCTTC. Amino acids: CASSILAANYGYTF.